A selection of T cell receptor beta chains follows, all from one sample in a study of T cell responses to AZD1222 COVID-19 vaccine. Assay used: immunoSEQ multiplex PCR; TCRdb lists only in-frame clones, some missing. The sample includes more than 150,000 clones, 85% to 90% seen only once; the top ten take 5% to 7.5%. This material consisted of peripheral blood, taken on day 0 of AZD1222 vaccination. The receptor source for this set is an adult in good health. CDR3s include the opening cysteine and the closing phenylalanine or tryptophan. The D gene is left open where the match is weak. The listing skips clone size in some rows; elsewhere it reads once, few, many or a size class.

abundance	v_gene	d_gene	j_gene	len	CDR3aa	CDR3nt
NA	TRBV5-1	TRBD1	TRBJ2-1	16	CASSLAREVGGKEQFF	TGCGCCAGCAGCTTGGCGAGGGAAGTAGGGGGCAAGGAGCAGTTCTTC
NA	TRBV12-3/TRBV12-4	NA	TRBJ2-7	13	CASSDGRSYEQYF	TGTGCCAGCAGTGACGGCCGATCCTACGAGCAGTACTTC
NA	TRBV18	TRBD2	TRBJ2-3	16	CASSPGASGSGDTQYF	TGTGCCAGCTCACCAGGGGCTAGCGGGAGCGGAGATACGCAGTATTTT
NA	TRBV5-1	NA	TRBJ2-1	13	CASSLNGDREQFF	TGCGCCAGCAGCTTGAATGGGGATCGGGAGCAGTTCTTC
NA	TRBV6-5	NA	TRBJ2-7	13	CASEERNSYEQYF	TGTGCCAGCGAAGAGCGGAACTCCTACGAGCAGTACTTC
NA	TRBV3-1/TRBV3-2	NA	TRBJ1-2	14	CASSLLGQYYGYTF	TGTGCCAGCAGCCTTCTAGGACAGTACTATGGCTACACCTTC
NA	TRBV3-1/TRBV3-2	TRBD1	TRBJ1-4	16	CASSHGTGSFYEKLFF	TGTGCCAGCAGCCATGGGACAGGGAGTTTCTATGAAAAACTGTTTTTT
NA	TRBV24-1	NA	TRBJ1-4	15	CATSDQTGGNEKLFF	TGTGCCACCAGCGATCAGACAGGAGGTAATGAAAAACTGTTTTTT
NA	TRBV2	NA	TRBJ1-2	11	CASSVDSGYTF	TGTGCCAGCAGCGTTGACAGTGGCTACACCTTC
NA	TRBV6-5	NA	TRBJ1-5	13	CASAGPRNQPQHF	TGTGCCAGCGCAGGGCCCCGCAATCAGCCCCAGCATTTT
NA	TRBV19	NA	TRBJ1-5	14	CASRSPQGNQPQHF	TGTGCCAGTAGATCCCCCCAAGGTAATCAGCCCCAGCATTTT
NA	TRBV7-2	TRBD2	TRBJ2-3	16	CASSLAGGSSTDTQYF	TGTGCCAGCAGCTTAGCGGGCGGGAGCAGCACAGATACGCAGTATTTT
few	TRBV6-5	TRBD2	TRBJ2-1	15	CASNSRLAGADEQFF	TGTGCCAGCAATAGTCGGCTAGCGGGAGCGGATGAGCAGTTCTTC
NA	TRBV18	NA	TRBJ1-2	15	CASSLNTDPNYGYTF	TGTGCCAGCTCACTTAACACAGACCCTAACTATGGCTACACCTTC
NA	TRBV6-5	TRBD2	TRBJ2-3	16	CASSSSRLAGTDTQYF	TGTGCCAGCAGTTCCTCCAGACTAGCGGGAACAGATACGCAGTATTTT
NA	TRBV5-6	NA	TRBJ2-5	16	CASSLAVSGYQETQYF	TGTGCCAGCAGCTTGGCCGTGTCAGGCTACCAAGAGACCCAGTACTTC
NA	TRBV7-9	NA	TRBJ2-3	13	CASSLAIEDTQYF	TGTGCCAGCAGCTTAGCGATAGAGGATACGCAGTATTTT
NA	TRBV4-3	NA	TRBJ1-4	20	CASSQDPPGTLGATNEKLFF	TGCGCCAGCAGCCAAGACCCCCCGGGGACACTGGGTGCAACTAATGAAAAACTGTTTTTT
few	TRBV24-1	TRBD1	TRBJ1-1	14	CATRAGGMNTEAFF	TGTGCCACCAGGGCAGGGGGCATGAACACTGAAGCTTTCTTT
once	TRBV28	NA	TRBJ2-1	13	CASRGRSYNEQFF	TGTGCCAGCAGGGGGCGGTCCTACAATGAGCAGTTCTTC
NA	TRBV3-1/TRBV3-2	NA	TRBJ1-1	11	CASSQSGEAFF	TGTGCCAGCAGCCAGTCAGGAGAAGCTTTCTTT
NA	TRBV7-9	NA	TRBJ1-4	16	CASSLGTRGLYEKLFF	TGTGCCAGCAGCTTAGGGACACGGGGTCTATATGAAAAACTGTTTTTT
once	TRBV28	NA	TRBJ2-7	14	CASSPHDRIYEQYF	TGTGCCAGCAGCCCCCATGACAGGATTTACGAGCAGTACTTC
NA	TRBV3-1/TRBV3-2	NA	TRBJ2-5	11	CASSRGETQYF	TGTGCCAGCAGCCGGGGGGAGACCCAGTACTTC
NA	TRBV7-9	NA	TRBJ2-5	14	CASSFFSLQETQYF	TGTGCCAGCAGCTTCTTCTCCTTACAAGAGACCCAGTACTTC
NA	TRBV16	NA	TRBJ1-6	17	CASSPGRTPKGNSPLHF	TGTGCCAGCAGCCCCGGGAGGACCCCGAAGGGTAATTCACCCCTCCACTTT
NA	TRBV6-2/TRBV6-3	TRBD2	TRBJ2-3	17	CASSYGTSGPSTDTQYF	TGTGCCAGCAGTTACGGGACTAGCGGGCCCAGCACAGATACGCAGTATTTT
NA	TRBV7-9	NA	TRBJ2-7	11	CASSTGREQYF	TGTGCCAGCAGTACCGGCCGTGAGCAGTACTTC
NA	TRBV5-5	TRBD1	TRBJ1-2	15	CASSLLQGNWYGYTF	TGTGCCAGCAGCTTGTTACAGGGGAATTGGTATGGCTACACCTTC
NA	TRBV18	TRBD2	TRBJ2-2	16	CASSPPLAGGTGELFF	TGTGCCAGCTCACCACCACTAGCGGGAGGTACCGGGGAGCTGTTTTTT
NA	TRBV11-1	TRBD1	TRBJ2-7	14	CAVGRDSYSYEQYF	TGTGCCGTCGGCCGGGACAGCTACTCCTACGAGCAGTACTTC
NA	TRBV5-8	NA	TRBJ2-3	15	CASSSRAGSTDTQYF	TGTGCCAGCAGTTCCCGCGCGGGTAGCACAGATACGCAGTATTTT
NA	TRBV4-2	NA	TRBJ1-4	13	CASRELDKEKLFF	TGTGCCAGCAGAGAGTTGGACAAGGAAAAACTGTTTTTT
NA	TRBV29-1	TRBD1	TRBJ2-7	14	CSVRTGESSYEQYF	TGCAGCGTTCGGACAGGGGAAAGCTCCTACGAGCAGTACTTC
NA	TRBV24-1	TRBD2	TRBJ2-7	16	CATSDLLATKPYEQYF	TGTGCCACCAGTGATTTACTAGCGACGAAACCCTACGAGCAGTACTTC